This T cell receptor (beta chain) was profiled in a study of early T cells in non-severe SARS-CoV-2 infection. Study-wide background: Chains were not paired, and sequencing was done on bulk RNA from unsorted whole blood.

Note on this clonotype: Its antigen is currently unknown.

General study results and limits: The matching step, a VDJdb search, favored anti-spike CD8 responses and missed private and CD4 specificities.

Individual cDNA molecules received unique molecular identifiers during library preparation. TCRdb redid the calling of the 5' RACE reads with MiXCR, one entry per CDR3 protein. The data show roughly 100,000 distinct CDR3 sequences, about 12% seen once. CDR1 and CDR2 (germline): KGHDR, SFDVKD. Trimming removed 8 bases at V and 3 bases at J, with 21 bases between. The CDR3 contains 16 residues. The TCR comes from an adult who was a healthcare worker with PCR-confirmed SARS-CoV-2 infection or an uninfected control (not recorded which). Sequences were derived from whole blood, sampled at baseline. V usage is TRBV24-1 and J usage is TRBJ2-5; perhaps TRBD2 as D (5 bases). The CDR3 DNA is TGTGCCACCATGGGCGTGGCAGGAGGAATGGAAGAGACCCAGTACTTC. Residues: CATMGVAGGMEETQYF.